Shown below are 31 T cell receptor beta chains from a single sample sequenced in a study of brain T cells in children with intractable seizures. Described time point: blood from clinic visit 5 months post-surgery; TSC patient then seizure free. Assay used: immunoSEQ multiplex PCR; TCRdb lists only in-frame clones, some missing. The sample lists around 340,000 clones; more than 85% were seen once. This specimen was peripheral blood, taken less than 6 months after surgery. All receptors come from a boy younger than two with tuberous sclerosis and intractable seizures.

The rearrangement links TRBV30 to TRBJ1-3, with D possibly being TRBD1 (5 bases). The V end lost 5 bases, the J end lost 0 bases, and 5 bases lay between the germline ends. Germline CDR1 is GTSNPN and CDR2 is SVGIG (reference sequence). This CDR3 is 12 amino acids long. CDR3 protein: CAWGHSGNTIYF. The CDR3 DNA reads TGTGCCTGGGGACACTCTGGAAACACCATATATTTT.

The gene calls are TRBV2 and TRBJ1-2; no clear D gene. Looked up from germline, CDR1 is SNHLY and CDR2 is FYNNEI. The CDR3 spans 13 residues. V was clipped by 4 bases and J by 7 bases, with 13 bases between them. CDR3 sequence (DNA): TGTGCCAGCAGTGGATTGGGAATCCTTGGCTACACCTTC. This translates into CASSGLGILGYTF. Based on the CDR3 plus reference TRBV2 and TRBJ1-2, the full variable domain is EPEVTQTPSHQVTQMGQEVILRCVPISNHLYFYWYRQILGQKVEFLVSFYNNEISEKSEIFDDQFSVERPDGSNFTLKIRSTKLEDSAMYFCASSGLGILGYTFGSGTRLTVV.

In this sample, this clone turned up once. This chain uses TRBV27 with TRBJ1-1, with D possibly TRBD1 on 6 matching bases. Germline V gene sequence: CDR1 MNHEY, CDR2 SMNVEV (reference sequence). The V and J ends lost 5 bases and 5 bases respectively, with 18 bases between them. The CDR3 is 15 amino acids. The CDR3 region has the DNA TGTGCCAGCAGTCCGACCCCACAGGGAGGGACTGAAGCTTTCTTT. Protein sequence: CASSPTPQGGTEAFF.

Comment on this clone: Other nucleotide sequences in the sample specify the same CDR3. CDR3 residues: CAWSVGGEQYF. CDR3 sequence (DNA): TGTGCCTGGAGTGTAGGGGGCGAGCAGTACTTC. The chain joins TRBV30 to TRBJ2-7; a possible D gene is TRBD1 (6 bases). Germline CDR1 is GTSNPN and CDR2 is SVGIG (reference sequence). V was trimmed by 0 bases and J by 6 bases, leaving 6 bases between them. The CDR3 is 11 amino acids.

This clone was observed once. The chain carries TRBV24-1 and TRBJ1-3; possibly TRBD1 for D (5 bases). Deletions cut 3 bases from V and 7 bases from J, with 21 bases between. Germline CDR1 is KGHDR and CDR2 is SFDVKD. The CDR3 is made up of 17 amino acids. The CDR3 nucleotides read TGTGCCACCAGTGATCCCACGGGGGGAAGACTACGGAACACCATATATTTT. Translated: CATSDPTGGRLRNTIYF.

This chain connects TRBV30 to TRBJ1-1, with 7 bases that match TRBD1. Germline V lookup: CDR1 GTSNPN, CDR2 SVGIG (reference sequence). The CDR3 extends over 13 amino acids. The ends lost 5 bases at V and 0 bases at J; junction bases unmatched: 3. The CDR3 sequence is CAWGDRVNTEAFF. CDR3 DNA: TGTGCCTGGGGCGACAGGGTGAACACTGAAGCTTTCTTT. The full variable domain, rest sourced from reference TRBV30 and TRBJ1-1, is SQTIHQWPATLVQPVGSPLSLECTVEGTSNPNLYWYRQAAGRGLQLLFYSVGIGQISSEVPQNLSASRPQDRQFILSSKKLLLSDSGFYLCAWGDRVNTEAFFGQGTRLTVV.

J is TRBJ2-7 and V is TRBV27; 9 nucleotides align to TRBD1. The CDR3 is made up of 14 amino acids. Germline values: CDR1 MNHEY, CDR2 SMNVEV (reference sequence). The trim removed 7 bases at V and 5 bases at J, leaving 9 bases unmatched. In DNA, the CDR3 is TGTGCCAGCACGAGGAGGGGACAGGGTAACGAGCAGTACTTC. Protein: CASTRRGQGNEQYF.

The V call is TRBV11-3, the J call TRBJ1-4; D gene ambiguous. V dropped 1 base and J dropped 0 bases, with 9 bases sitting between them. The CDR3 spans 16 residues. Germline V gives CDR1 SGHNT, CDR2 YENEEA. The CDR3 nucleotides are TGTGCCAGCAGCTTAGCCGGGAGGTCAACTAATGAAAAACTGTTTTTT. Translated, it gives CASSLAGRSTNEKLFF.

Regarding this clone: One end of the junction is discordant with germline, which a read error may explain. The V call is TRBV7-7, the J call TRBJ2-1; possible D gene TRBD2, 6 bases. This CDR3 comprises 16 residues. Per the germline V gene, CDR1 is SSHAT and CDR2 is FNYEAQ (reference sequence). The CDR3 is CASSSEGASSYNEQFF. CDR3 sequence (DNA): TGTGCTAGCAGCTCGGAGGGCGCGAGCTCCTACAATGAGCAGTTCTTC.

This clone has a single count. The chain joins TRBV14 to TRBJ1-2, with D tentatively TRBD1 (6 bases). The CDR3 length is 14 residues. Trimming removed 0 bases at V and 5 bases at J, with 10 bases between. Germline loops: CDR1 SGHDN, CDR2 FVKESK. The CDR3 nucleotides read TGTGCCAGCAGCCAAGAGGCAGGGGTATATGGCTACACCTTC. It specifies CASSQEAGVYGYTF. Drawing the rest from reference TRBV14 and TRBJ1-2, the complete variable domain is EAGVTQFPSHSVIEKGQTVTLRCDPISGHDNLYWYRRVMGKEIKFLLHFVKESKQDESGMPNNRFLAERTGGTYSTLKVQPAELEDSGVYFCASSQEAGVYGYTFGSGTRLTVV.

With respect to this clone: Other DNA sequences of this sample code for an identical CDR3. The genes are TRBV5-1 and TRBJ2-1; 7 bases fit TRBD1. The CDR3 sequence is 14 residues long. V lost 0 bases, J lost 4 bases, and 1 base stayed unmatched. Germline-derived CDR1 and CDR2 are SGHRS and YFSETQ. The CDR3 spells CASSLGQGYNEQFF. The CDR3 nucleotides read TGCGCCAGCAGCTTGGGACAGGGATACAATGAGCAGTTCTTC.

The rearrangement uses TRBV7-2 and TRBJ2-1; D gene ambiguous. The CDR3 length is 16 residues. Germline loops: CDR1 SGHTA, CDR2 FQGNSA. V shed 5 bases and J shed 0 bases, with 14 bases lying between them. The CDR3 loop is CASSPKSSNSYNEQFF. CDR3 DNA: TGTGCCAGCAGCCCAAAGTCTAGTAACTCCTACAATGAGCAGTTCTTC.

This sequence joins TRBV24-1 and TRBJ2-5, with 8 positions matching TRBD2. Unmatched junction bases numbered 1, after V lost 7 bases and J lost 1 base. The CDR3 consists of 13 residues. Germline CDR1 reads KGHDR; CDR2 reads SFDVKD. The DNA of the CDR3 is TGTGCCACCAGAGGACTAGCCCAAGAGACCCAGTACTTC. Its protein is CATRGLAQETQYF.

J is TRBJ2-1 and V is TRBV19; TRBD2 agrees at 11 bases. J was trimmed by 8 bases and V by 5 bases; bases with no gene match: 8. Germline values: CDR1 LNHDA, CDR2 SQIVND (reference sequence). The CDR3 is made up of 15 amino acids. This CDR3 is CASSVISGGAHEQFF. The CDR3 coding sequence is TGTGCCAGTAGTGTTATTAGCGGGGGGGCCCATGAGCAGTTCTTC.

This chain joins TRBV7-9 and TRBJ1-1, with D perhaps TRBD1 (5 bases). The CDR3 is made up of 15 amino acids. V lost 6 bases and J lost 2, with 16 bases in between. Germline loops: CDR1 SEHNR, CDR2 FQNEAQ (reference sequence). The CDR3 coding sequence is TGTGCCAGCAGATTTACGGGACTTTTAAACACTGAAGCTTTCTTT. It codes for CASRFTGLLNTEAFF. Variable domain in full (rest from reference TRBV7-9 and TRBJ1-1): DTGVSQNPRHKITKRGQNVTFRCDPISEHNRLYWYRQTLGQGPEFLTYFQNEAQLEKSRLLSDRFSAERPKGSFSTLEIQRTEQGDSAMYLCASRFTGLLNTEAFFGQGTRLTVV.

The genes are TRBV5-1 and TRBJ2-3; D is unresolved. The germline V gene encodes CDR1 SGHRS and CDR2 YFSETQ. Trimming shortened V by 5 bases and J by 2 bases, and 9 bases separated the two germline ends. This CDR3 is 13 amino acids long. The CDR3 reads CASSGVSTDTQYF. The CDR3, as DNA: TGCGCCAGCAGTGGGGTCTCCACAGATACGCAGTATTTT.

CDR3 nucleotide sequence: TGTGCCTGGGGCCCTTCACCCCTCCACTTT. As protein: CAWGPSPLHF. V gene TRBV30 combines with J gene TRBJ1-6; no clear D. The CDR3 is made up of 10 amino acids. The ends were cut back, 5 bases at V and 9 bases at J, with 5 bases in the middle. Germline CDR1 is GTSNPN and CDR2 is SVGIG (reference sequence).

The genes are TRBV6-6 and TRBJ1-2; tentatively, D is TRBD1 (6 bases). V was pared by 8 bases and J by 6 bases, with 10 bases between. The CDR3 spans 11 residues. Germline-derived CDR1 and CDR2 are MNHNY and SVGAGI (reference sequence). The CDR3 DNA is TGTGCCAGCCGGGACATCGATGGCTACACCTTC. Residues: CASRDIDGYTF.

On this clone: The sample holds other DNA sequences that translate to the same CDR3. V usage is TRBV2 and J usage is TRBJ2-2, with 8 nucleotides matching TRBD2. Germline V lookup: CDR1 SNHLY, CDR2 FYNNEI. V was clipped by 5 bases and J by 6 bases; unmatched bases: 5. This CDR3 is 14 amino acids long. CDR3 sequence reads: CASSPGLAPGELFF. In DNA form, the CDR3 reads TGTGCCAGCAGTCCCGGACTAGCACCCGGGGAGCTGTTTTTT.

CDR3 protein: CSVEEGRAVFF. The DNA of the CDR3 is TGCAGCGTTGAAGAGGGCCGGGCTGTGTTCTTC. The chain employs TRBV29-1 and TRBJ2-1; the D is unclear. The CDR3 loop spans 11 amino acids. Germline-derived CDR1 and CDR2 are SQVTM and ANQGSEA. Deletions cut 0 bases from V and 15 bases from J, with 12 bases between.

DNA for the CDR3: TGTGCCAGCAGCTCGGGACAGAGAAACACTGAAGCTTTCTTT. Protein: CASSSGQRNTEAFF. V gene TRBV6-2 or TRBV6-3 combines with J gene TRBJ1-1; 7 bases are a match to TRBD1. The length of the CDR3 is 14 residues. Per germline, CDR1 MNHEY and CDR2 SVGEGT. V was clipped by 6 bases and J by 2 bases; unmatched bases: 6.

This clone was counted once. The chain is built from TRBV4-1 and TRBJ2-7; TRBD1 aligns across 9 bases. The junction had 4 bases not matched to a gene; V was cut back by 0 bases and J by 7 bases. This CDR3 comprises 14 residues. Germline lookup yields CDR1 MGHRA and CDR2 YSYEKL. CDR3 bases: TGCGCCAGCAGCCAAGAATACAGGGGGCAAGAGCAGTACTTC. It encodes CASSQEYRGQEQYF.

This chain connects TRBV9 to TRBJ1-2, with D perhaps matching TRBD1 (6 bases). Trimming removed 2 bases from V and 4 bases from J, with 18 bases in between. The CDR3 is 16 residues long. Germline CDR1 is SGDLS and CDR2 is YYNGEE. CDR3 residues: CASSVDVGQWGYGYTF. The CDR3 DNA follows: TGTGCCAGCAGCGTCGACGTCGGACAGTGGGGCTATGGCTACACCTTC.

The chain recombines TRBV6-1 with TRBJ2-7; 8 bases line up with TRBD1. V lost 4 bases, J lost 5 bases, and 13 bases stayed unmatched. CDR1 and CDR2 (germline): MNHNS, SASEGT. CDR3 length equals 16 residues. In DNA form, the CDR3 reads TGTGCCAGCAGTGTTTGGACAGGGTCCTTAGGAGACGAGCAGTACTTC. Its protein product is CASSVWTGSLGDEQYF.

The chain links TRBV5-8 to TRBJ2-1; no definite D call. The V gene lost 1 base and the J gene lost 8 bases, with 13 bases spanning the gap. The germline V gene encodes CDR1 SGHTS and CDR2 YDEGEE. The length of the CDR3 is 14 residues. The CDR3 bases are TGTGCCAGCAGCTTGTCTGGATATTTAGATGAGCAGTTCTTC. It encodes CASSLSGYLDEQFF.

The rearrangement uses TRBV16 and TRBJ2-7; 7 bases agree with TRBD1. Per the germline V gene, CDR1 is KGHSY and CDR2 is FQNENV. Trimming took 4 bases from V and 3 from J; bases not matched to a gene: 6. This CDR3 is built from 14 residues. As DNA, the CDR3 is TGTGCCAGCAGCCTAAAGACAGGGATCTACGAGCAGTACTTC. Protein sequence: CASSLKTGIYEQYF.

This clone was seen only once. The chain joins TRBV14 to TRBJ2-3; tentative D call: TRBD2 (5 bases). This CDR3 contains 15 residues. V shed 3 bases and J shed 6 bases, with 16 bases lying between them. Germline V gene lookup returns CDR1 SGHDN and CDR2 FVKESK. CDR3 protein: CASSQGTGFLDTQYF. The DNA of the CDR3 is TGTGCCAGCAGCCAGGGCACGGGGTTTTTGGATACGCAGTATTTT.

The chain uses TRBV11-3 and TRBJ2-1; D not resolved. The CDR3 is made up of 12 amino acids. CDR1 and CDR2 (germline): SGHNT, YENEEA. V lost 2 bases and J 12 bases, leaving 11 bases between the germline ends. CDR3 protein: CASSLKPDAQFF. CDR3 nucleotide sequence: TGTGCCAGCAGCTTAAAACCGGATGCGCAGTTCTTC.

Turning to this clone: This same CDR3 is encoded by further DNA sequences in the sample. This chain uses TRBV9 with TRBJ2-3, with D unclear. Germline V CDR1 and CDR2: SGDLS, YYNGEE. The CDR3 spans 14 residues. Trimming left V 0 bases short and J 1 base short, with 6 bases between. CDR3 loop: CASSVASGTDTQYF. The CDR3, as DNA: TGTGCCAGCAGCGTAGCCTCGGGCACAGATACGCAGTATTTT.

This chain uses TRBV5-6 with TRBJ1-2; the D gene is possibly TRBD1 (6 bases). Germline V lookup: CDR1 SGHDT, CDR2 YYEEEE. The V end lost 5 bases, the J end lost 8 bases, and 19 bases lay between the germline ends. The CDR3 is 14 residues long. CDR3 in amino acids: CASRAWGPRGGYTF. Here the CDR3 DNA reads TGTGCCAGCAGGGCGTGGGGGCCCCGAGGCGGCTACACCTTC.

The gene calls are TRBV9 and TRBJ1-1; maybe TRBD1 (6 bases). This CDR3 spans 13 amino acids. Germline V gene sequence: CDR1 SGDLS, CDR2 YYNGEE. With 2 bases removed from V and 10 bases from J, the gap between germline ends came to 15 bases. CDR3 sequence (DNA): TGTGCCAGCAGCGTGAGAGACCGGGACACAGCTTTCTTT. It encodes CASSVRDRDTAFF.